This T cell receptor beta chain was sequenced during a study of blood T cell repertoires in COVID-19. Profiled with immunoSEQ multiplex PCR; TCRdb holds only in-frame clones, not every one. The repertoire has 350,000 to 400,000 clones, 86% of them found once; the top ten carry less than 9%. The CDR3 length is 15 residues. With V trimmed by 4 bases and J by 3 bases, 8 bases remained unmatched. Germline loops: CDR1 SGHNT, CDR2 YYREEE (reference sequence). The receptor was derived from a woman aged 60-75 years with COVID-19, enrolled during active disease. This chain joins TRBV5-4 and TRBJ2-7; 9 nucleotides agree with TRBD1. The sample consisted of peripheral blood. The CDR3 loop reads CASSLQGAGDYEQYF. The CDR3 DNA reads TGTGCCAGCAGCCTACAGGGGGCTGGTGACTACGAGCAGTACTTC.